These 32 T cell receptor beta chains share one sample of origin, sequenced in a study of T cell responses to AZD1222 COVID-19 vaccine. Sequencing was performed with immunoSEQ multiplex PCR; in TCRdb, only in-frame clones are kept and a portion is missing. The sample yields 150,000 or so clones, about 91% seen once. Source: peripheral blood, taken on day 0 of AZD1222 vaccination. Source of these receptors: an adult in good health.

CDR3 DNA: TGTGCCAGCCAGATTCGGACGGTATTAGACTATGGCTACACCTTC. Amino acids: CASQIRTVLDYGYTF. This chain joins TRBV13 and TRBJ1-2; D unclear. The V end was cut by 8 bases, the J end by 3 bases, with 19 bases between. The V gene's germline CDR1 is PRHDT and CDR2 FYEKMQ (reference sequence). This CDR3 spans 15 amino acids.

This clone was counted only a few times. V and J are TRBV3-1 (or the pseudogene TRBV3-2) and TRBJ2-3; maybe TRBD2 (6 bases). This CDR3 is built from 17 residues. Germline CDR1 LGHDT, CDR2 YNNKEL (reference sequence). V was cut by 2 bases and J by 1 base, with 16 bases left in between. The CDR3 loop is CASSQRRPGGGTDTQYF. The CDR3 DNA reads as TGTGCCAGCAGCCAACGGCGGCCGGGCGGGGGCACAGATACGCAGTATTTT.

The rearrangement joins TRBV7-3 to TRBJ2-2; D is perhaps TRBD1 or TRBD2 (5 bases each). Trimming took off 3 bases at V and 6 bases at J, with 5 bases between the two ends. Germline values: CDR1 SGHTA, CDR2 FQGTGA. The length of the CDR3 is 12 residues. The CDR3 protein is CASSLGAGELFF. The CDR3 DNA reads TGTGCCAGCAGCTTGGGGGCCGGGGAGCTGTTTTTT.

The V call is TRBV28, the J call TRBJ1-6, with 10 bases that match TRBD1. In germline, CDR1 is MDHEN, CDR2 SYDVKM. The CDR3 is 16 residues long. Germline trimming cut 4 bases from V and 5 bases from J; bases unmatched to any gene: 5. The CDR3 loop reads CASSSGTGANNSPLHF. The CDR3 region has the DNA TGTGCCAGCAGTTCGGGGACAGGGGCTAATAATTCACCCCTCCACTTT.

The chain recombines TRBV2 with TRBJ2-3; D is uncertain. CDR1 and CDR2 from the germline V gene are SNHLY and FYNNEI. V was clipped by 1 base and J by 4 bases, with 3 bases between them. The CDR3 extends over 12 amino acids. The CDR3 DNA follows: TGTGCCAGCAGTGAAGTTGCAGATACGCAGTATTTT. This codes for CASSEVADTQYF.

The chain combines TRBV6-2 or TRBV6-3 with TRBJ2-3; 10 nucleotides align to TRBD1. V dropped 4 bases and J dropped 1; count of bases not matched to a gene: 2. The germline CDR1 and CDR2 sequences are MNHEY and SVGEGT. This CDR3 region has 15 residues. The CDR3 DNA reads TGTGCCAGCAGTTCCGGGACAGGGGGCACAGATACGCAGTATTTT. Its protein product is CASSSGTGGTDTQYF.

The rearrangement links TRBV30 to TRBJ1-1, with 7 positions matching TRBD1. From germline, CDR1 is GTSNPN and CDR2 SVGIG (reference sequence). The CDR3 is 14 residues long. V shed 1 base, J shed 5 bases, and the junction held 7 bases outside the gene matches. DNA of the CDR3: TGTGCCTGGAGTGACTCCGACAGGGATACTGAAGCTTTCTTT. Its protein product is CAWSDSDRDTEAFF.

This clone was observed a handful of times. The chain joins TRBV6-5 to TRBJ2-1; 9 bases match TRBD1. This CDR3 region has 15 residues. Germline assignment: CDR1 MNHEY and CDR2 SVGAGI. V gave up 6 bases and J gave up 8 bases; unmatched junction bases: 11. CDR3 region: CASSPLDRGSDEQFF. DNA for the CDR3: TGTGCCAGCAGCCCACTGGACAGGGGTAGCGATGAGCAGTTCTTC.

The chain links TRBV6-7 to TRBJ1-3; 7 bases line up with TRBD1. TRBV6-7 has ORF status, its function being uncertain. Trimming removed 6 bases from V and 0 bases from J; junction bases left unmatched: 8. CDR3 length: 16 residues. The CDR3 bases are TGTGCCAGCAGGGGACAGCCGAACCTCTCTGGAAACACCATATATTTT. This sequence encodes CASRGQPNLSGNTIYF.

The chain has TRBV19 and TRBJ1-2; D not resolved. The CDR3 contains 13 residues. The germline V gene encodes CDR1 LNHDA and CDR2 SQIVND (reference sequence). The germline V and J ends were trimmed by 3 bases and 4 bases, with 9 bases remaining between them. This CDR3 is CASSMITAYGYTF. CDR3 nucleotides: TGTGCCAGTAGTATGATAACAGCCTATGGCTACACCTTC.

The V gene is TRBV30, the J gene TRBJ1-6; D ambiguous. This CDR3 has 14 residues. Germline CDR1 GTSNPN, CDR2 SVGIG (reference sequence). V shed 5 bases and J shed 5 bases, with 13 bases lying between them. CDR3 protein: CAWVVGGHNSPLHF. In DNA form, the CDR3 reads TGTGCCTGGGTGGTGGGAGGACATAATTCACCCCTCCACTTT.

This rearrangement joins TRBV9 to TRBJ2-1; 8 positions agree with TRBD1. V lost 4 bases and J lost 8; bases outside the gene matches: 11. The V gene's germline CDR1 is SGDLS and CDR2 YYNGEE. The CDR3 is 15 residues long. The CDR3 is CASSSHQGAGDEQFF. DNA of the CDR3: TGTGCCAGCAGCTCCCACCAGGGGGCGGGCGATGAGCAGTTCTTC.

This sequence joins TRBV5-1 and TRBJ2-7; 9 nucleotides agree with TRBD2. V shed 2 bases and J 7 bases; nucleotides not matched to a gene: 4. Germline assignment: CDR1 SGHRS and CDR2 YFSETQ. The CDR3 covers 13 residues. The CDR3 nucleotides are TGCGCCAGCAGCTTCGATAGCGGGAGAGAGCAGTACTTC. This gives the protein CASSFDSGREQYF.

This chain links TRBV6-2 or TRBV6-3 with TRBJ2-7; D ambiguous. The CDR3 consists of 11 residues. V was shortened by 6 bases and J by 2 bases, with 5 bases between the two germline ends. CDR1 and CDR2 (germline): MNHEY, SVGEGT. The CDR3 region is CASSRAYEQYF. For the CDR3, the DNA is TGTGCCAGCAGCCGGGCCTACGAGCAGTACTTC.

This chain uses TRBV30 with TRBJ2-1; TRBD1 aligns across 10 bases. This CDR3 has 15 residues. The V and J ends lost 1 base and 8 bases, in that order; junction bases with no gene match: 8. The germline V gene has CDR1 GTSNPN and CDR2 SVGIG (reference sequence). Written as DNA, the CDR3 is TGTGCCTGGAGTGAGGGACAGGGGAGAAGAGATGAGCAGTTCTTC. This encodes CAWSEGQGRRDEQFF.

The chain combines TRBV7-2 with TRBJ2-7; possibly TRBD1 or TRBD2 for D (5 bases each). Trimming took 1 base from V and 2 from J, leaving 9 bases between them. The CDR3 has 14 amino acids. Germline CDR1 is SGHTA and CDR2 is FQGNSA. For the CDR3, the DNA is TGTGCCAGCAGCTTAGGAGGGGATCCCTACGAGCAGTACTTC. Amino acid sequence: CASSLGGDPYEQYF.

The V call is TRBV19, the J call TRBJ1-3; TRBD1 matches at 8 bases. V shed 10 bases, J shed 6 bases, and the junction held 8 bases outside the gene matches. The CDR3 covers 13 residues. Germline CDR1 LNHDA, CDR2 SQIVND (reference sequence). The CDR3 region is CATRDRSPNTIYF. The CDR3 DNA sequence: TGTGCCACTAGGGACAGGAGCCCAAACACCATATATTTT. Using reference TRBV19 and TRBJ1-3 for the parts outside the CDR3, the full variable domain is DGGITQSPKYLFRKEGQNVTLSCEQNLNHDAMYWYRQDPGQGLRLIYYSQIVNDFQKGDIAEGYSVSREKKESFPLTVTSAQKNPTAFYLCATRDRSPNTIYFGEGSWLTVV.

The CDR3: CASSGQYSPLHF. The DNA of the CDR3 is TGTGCCAGCAGTGGACAGTATTCACCCCTCCACTTT. The rearrangement links TRBV28 to TRBJ1-6, with a tentative D call TRBD1 (6 bases). Germline lookup yields CDR1 MDHEN and CDR2 SYDVKM. The CDR3 has 12 amino acids. Trimming shortened V by 5 bases and J by 8 bases, and 7 bases separated the two germline ends.

The V gene is TRBV4-2, the J gene TRBJ2-7, with a weak D call TRBD2 (5 bases). There are 13 residues in the CDR3. The germline V gene has CDR1 LGHNA and CDR2 YNFKEQ. V lost 3 bases and J lost 6, with 12 bases in between. As DNA, the CDR3 is TGTGCCAGCAGCCATCCAAGGGAGACCGAGCAGTACTTC. Protein product: CASSHPRETEQYF.

The chain couples TRBV12-3 or TRBV12-4 to TRBJ2-2; no clear D gene. CDR3 length equals 13 residues. Trimming cost V 6 bases and J 7 bases, with 12 bases left between them. The DNA for the CDR3 is TGTGCCAGCAGCCCAAGGTTTAGCGGGGAGCTGTTTTTT. Amino acid sequence: CASSPRFSGELFF.

The CDR3 loop reads CASSLVRINEKLFF. The CDR3, as DNA: TGTGCCAGCAGCTTAGTGCGGATTAATGAAAAACTGTTTTTT. The chain combines TRBV11-2 with TRBJ1-4; D uncertain. The CDR3 spans 14 residues. Germline CDR1 SGHAT, CDR2 FQNNGV. The ends were cut back, 1 base at V and 4 bases at J, with 7 bases in the middle.

J is TRBJ2-7 and V is TRBV4-1; the match to TRBD2 covers 9 bases. Germline trimming cut 6 bases from V and 5 bases from J; bases unmatched to any gene: 8. The germline V gene has CDR1 MGHRA and CDR2 YSYEKL. The CDR3 has 14 residues. The CDR3 nucleotides read TGCGCCAGCAGGCCGGGACTAGCAACCCACGAGCAGTACTTC. Its protein is CASRPGLATHEQYF.

The chain links TRBV19 to TRBJ1-2; D might be TRBD1 (5 bases). Germline V gene sequence: CDR1 LNHDA, CDR2 SQIVND (reference sequence). The CDR3 spans 15 residues. Trimming removed 7 bases at V and 5 bases at J, with 20 bases between. The CDR3 loop is CASTLSLGVGYGYTF. CDR3 nucleotides: TGTGCCAGTACCCTATCTCTGGGGGTTGGGTATGGCTACACCTTC. The entire variable domain, with the rest obtained from reference TRBV19 and TRBJ1-2, is as follows: DGGITQSPKYLFRKEGQNVTLSCEQNLNHDAMYWYRQDPGQGLRLIYYSQIVNDFQKGDIAEGYSVSREKKESFPLTVTSAQKNPTAFYLCASTLSLGVGYGYTFGSGTRLTVV.

The count of this clone is one. The rearrangement links TRBV4-2 to TRBJ1-2; possibly TRBD1 for D (6 bases). CDR3 size: 16 residues. V lost 0 bases and J lost 4, with 15 bases in between. CDR1 and CDR2 from the germline V gene are LGHNA and YNFKEQ. The CDR3 sequence: CASSQDGSGVAYGYTF. The CDR3 bases are TGTGCCAGCAGCCAAGATGGATCAGGGGTGGCCTATGGCTACACCTTC.

The chain joins TRBV5-8 to TRBJ2-5; D is ambiguous. Per germline, CDR1 SGHTS and CDR2 YDEGEE. V lost 3 bases and J lost 2, with 11 bases in between. The CDR3 sequence is 14 residues long. As DNA, the CDR3 is TGTGCCAGCAGCTCAGGAGATACTCAAGAGACCCAGTACTTC. As protein: CASSSGDTQETQYF.

This chain connects TRBV7-3 to TRBJ1-6, with 10 bases identical to TRBD1. Germline loops: CDR1 SGHTA, CDR2 FQGTGA. This CDR3 spans 15 amino acids. Trimming removed 5 bases from V and 9 bases from J; junction bases left unmatched: 7. CDR3 residues: CASSQGTGVASPLHF. DNA of the CDR3: TGTGCCAGCAGCCAAGGGACAGGGGTTGCTTCACCCCTCCACTTT.

The chain uses TRBV19 and TRBJ1-1; 7 bases agree with TRBD1. V lost 2 bases to trimming and J lost 6 bases; unmatched junction nucleotides: 21. This CDR3 has 19 residues. Germline loops: CDR1 LNHDA, CDR2 SQIVND (reference sequence). The CDR3 nucleotides read TGTGCCAGTAGTATACCTCCATTGAGAGGGGGCGGTGTAGGGGCTGAAGCTTTCTTT. This encodes CASSIPPLRGGGVGAEAFF.

V gene TRBV2 combines with J gene TRBJ1-1; D perhaps matches TRBD1 (6 bases). Trimming pared 2 bases from V and 7 bases from J, leaving 14 bases between. CDR1 SNHLY and CDR2 FYNNEI come from the germline V gene. The CDR3 runs 14 residues. The CDR3 spells CASSERTQGGEAFF. CDR3 bases: TGTGCCAGCAGTGAACGGACTCAAGGGGGTGAAGCTTTCTTT.

The rearrangement uses TRBV2 and TRBJ1-5; tentative D call: TRBD1 (5 bases). Germline V gives CDR1 SNHLY, CDR2 FYNNEI. This CDR3 contains 14 residues. V was cut by 4 bases and J by 7 bases, with 14 bases left in between. The CDR3 protein is CASSGGKGRQPQHF. CDR3 in DNA: TGTGCCAGCAGTGGGGGGAAGGGGAGGCAGCCCCAGCATTTT.

The chain has TRBV28 and TRBJ1-1, with 7 bases identical to TRBD1. V was clipped by 5 bases and J by 4 bases; unmatched bases: 10. Looked up from germline, CDR1 is MDHEN and CDR2 is SYDVKM. The CDR3 spans 15 residues. In DNA form, the CDR3 reads TGTGCCAGCAGTAAGCCTTGGGACAGCCTCACTGAAGCTTTCTTT. The encoded protein is CASSKPWDSLTEAFF.

This clone was recorded a few times. The chain has TRBV19 and TRBJ1-5; 8 positions agree with TRBD1. This CDR3 comprises 15 residues. V dropped 2 bases and J dropped 2; count of bases not matched to a gene: 2. Germline loops: CDR1 LNHDA, CDR2 SQIVND (reference sequence). This CDR3 is CASSITGGGNQPQHF. In DNA, the CDR3 is TGTGCCAGTAGTATAACAGGGGGTGGCAATCAGCCCCAGCATTTT.

The chain joins TRBV3-1 (or the pseudogene TRBV3-2) to TRBJ2-1, with 11 bases that match TRBD2. This CDR3 is built from 17 residues. Germline values: CDR1 LGHDT, CDR2 YNNKEL (reference sequence). V lost 1 base to trimming and J lost 2 bases; unmatched junction nucleotides: 4. The CDR3 loop is CASSQGMGLAAYNEQFF. CDR3 bases: TGTGCCAGCAGCCAAGGGATGGGACTAGCGGCCTACAATGAGCAGTTCTTC.